Shown below are 25 T cell receptor beta chains from a single sample sequenced in a study of post-analysis software for immune sequencing data. Study conclusions and caveats: Among 5 or 6 TRBV segments more frequent in patients than controls were TRBV5-6, TRBV5-1 and TRBV20-1.

Unique-molecular-identifier-tagged TCR beta cDNA libraries were used. TCRdb reanalysed the PCR reads using MiXCR and keeps one entry per CDR3 protein. The sample has hundreds of thousands of distinct CDR3 sequences, roughly 27% seen once. These receptors' targets are unknown. Sequencing was carried out using blood. The receptors were gathered from a girl under 18 with multiple sclerosis.

This chain connects TRBV6-1 to TRBJ1-2; 8 positions agree with TRBD1. Per the germline V gene, CDR1 is MNHNS and CDR2 is SASEGT. Trimming took 6 bases from V and 4 from J; bases not matched to a gene: 10. This CDR3 has 15 residues. In nucleotides, the CDR3 is TGTGCCAGCAGCCCGACAGGGGTCACGGGCTATGGCTACACCTTC. This translates into CASSPTGVTGYGYTF.

The chain couples TRBV10-3 to TRBJ1-4; maybe TRBD1 (5 bases). The length of the CDR3 is 16 residues. Trimming cost V 10 bases and J 0 bases, with 18 bases left between them. Germline V gene lookup returns CDR1 ENHRY and CDR2 SYGVKD. The CDR3 is CATTPRRDSTNEKLFF. The CDR3, as DNA: TGTGCCACCACCCCTCGCAGGGATTCAACTAATGAAAAACTGTTTTTT.

This clonotype came up a few times. The V call is TRBV20-1, the J call TRBJ1-2; D uncertain. V gave up 6 bases and J gave up 2 bases, with 10 bases separating them. This CDR3 has 12 residues. CDR1 is DFQATT and CDR2 is SNEGSKA in the germline V gene (reference sequence). Here the CDR3 DNA reads TGCAGTGCACAGAGGGAAAACTATGGCTACACCTTC. Its translation: CSAQRENYGYTF.

There are many counts of this clonotype. This chain links TRBV29-1 with TRBJ2-5; D unclear. Trimming pared 4 bases from V and 5 bases from J, leaving 14 bases between. The CDR3 totals 13 residues. CDR1 is SQVTM and CDR2 is ANQGSEA in the germline V gene. This CDR3 reads CSVAEVRAETQYF. The DNA of the CDR3 is TGCAGCGTTGCCGAGGTCCGCGCTGAGACCCAGTACTTC.

J is TRBJ1-2 and V is TRBV6-5, with D maybe TRBD1 (6 bases). CDR1 and CDR2 (germline): MNHEY, SVGAGI. V dropped 10 bases and J dropped 2 bases, with 17 bases sitting between them. The CDR3 loop spans 14 amino acids. The CDR3, as DNA: TGTGCCATCTCTCCGGGACACGGGAACTATGGCTACACCTTC. Translating gives CAISPGHGNYGYTF.

There are a few counts of this clonotype. In nucleotides, the CDR3 is TGTGCCAGCAGCCAAGATGGGGGGACAATAACCCAGTACTTC. Protein product: CASSQDGGTITQYF. This chain uses TRBV3-1 with TRBJ2-5; D is possibly TRBD1 or TRBD2 (6 bases each). CDR1 LGHDT and CDR2 YNNKEL come from the germline V gene (reference sequence). The CDR3 has 14 amino acids. Trimming took 0 bases from V and 8 from J, leaving 13 bases between them.

This clonotype was recorded a few times. V and J are TRBV28 and TRBJ2-3; no clear D gene. The CDR3 length is 16 residues. The V and J ends lost 4 bases and 6 bases respectively, with 20 bases between them. Germline CDR1 reads MDHEN; CDR2 reads SYDVKM. CDR3 DNA sequence: TGTGCCAGCAGTTCACCGATTAGTTCTGTATTCGATACGCAGTATTTT. Amino acid sequence: CASSSPISSVFDTQYF.

This chain joins TRBV28 and TRBJ1-4; 10 bases align to TRBD1. Trimming took 6 bases from V and 7 from J; bases not matched to a gene: 8. This CDR3 spans 15 amino acids. Per the germline V gene, CDR1 is MDHEN and CDR2 is SYDVKM. The CDR3 coding sequence is TGTGCCAGCAGCCGCCCGACAGGGGGCATTGAAAAACTGTTTTTT. This sequence encodes CASSRPTGGIEKLFF.

This clonotype was seen a few times. The chain carries TRBV29-1 and TRBJ2-3, with a possible D match to TRBD1 (6 bases). The germline CDR1 and CDR2 sequences are SQVTM and ANQGSEA. This CDR3 is 14 amino acids long. Trimming left V 7 bases short and J 4 bases short, with 18 bases between. CDR3 DNA: TGCAGCGCCCAGACAGGCGGGCAGGCAGATACGCAGTATTTT. Translating it yields CSAQTGGQADTQYF.

The V and J genes are TRBV5-1 and TRBJ1-6, with 8 bases matching TRBD1. Per germline, CDR1 SGHRS and CDR2 YFSETQ. The CDR3 is 14 amino acids. The V gene end was trimmed by 3 bases and the J gene end by 7 bases; junction bases not matched to a gene: 3. CDR3 sequence reads: CASSWGQENSPLHF. The DNA for the CDR3 is TGCGCCAGCAGCTGGGGACAGGAGAATTCACCCCTCCACTTT.

The V gene is TRBV11-3, the J gene TRBJ2-2; D is unclear. Trimming cost V 0 bases and J 0 bases, with 5 bases left between them. Germline CDR1 and CDR2: SGHNT and YENEEA. CDR3 size: 15 residues. The CDR3 sequence is CASSLDGANTGELFF. The CDR3 DNA follows: TGTGCCAGCAGCTTAGATGGGGCGAACACCGGGGAGCTGTTTTTT. Looking up the rest from reference TRBV11-3 and TRBJ2-2 gives the full variable domain: EAGVVQSPRYKIIEKKQPVAFWCNPISGHNTLYWYLQNLGQGPELLIRYENEEAVDDSQLPKDRFSAERLKGVDSTLKIQPAELGDSAVYLCASSLDGANTGELFFGEGSRLTVL.

This clonotype was counted between two and nine times. Written as DNA, the CDR3 is TGCAGCTCACTAGCGGGGGGGCGCGAGCAGTACTTC. The encoded protein is CSSLAGGREQYF. The rearrangement links TRBV29-1 to TRBJ2-5; 13 bases fit TRBD2. The last part of the DNA fits TRBJ2-7 better; the J call may be wrong. The CDR3 is 12 amino acids. Germline V gene sequence: CDR1 SQVTM, CDR2 ANQGSEA.

The V call is TRBV14, the J call TRBJ2-5; maybe TRBD2 (5 bases). Deletions cut 1 base from V and 5 bases from J, with 17 bases between. Per the germline V gene, CDR1 is SGHDN and CDR2 is FVKESK. The CDR3 totals 16 residues. The CDR3 DNA reads as TGTGCCAGCAGCCAAGGCTTAACCACTAGTTCGGAGACCCAGTACTTC. It is translated as CASSQGLTTSSETQYF.

With regard to this clonotype: A read error may produce the germline difference seen at one junction end. This chain joins TRBV6-1 and TRBJ2-3; D is possibly TRBD1 or TRBD2 (7 bases each). The CDR3 is made up of 17 amino acids. Germline V CDR1 and CDR2: MNHNS, SASEGT. CDR3 nucleotides: TGTGCCAGCAGGCGGGGGACAGCTACCCTTAGCACAGGTACGCAGTATTTT. Protein sequence: CASRRGTATLSTGTQYF.

This clonotype was observed a few times. The rearrangement links TRBV7-9 to TRBJ1-6; 8 bases map to TRBD1. V dropped 5 bases and J dropped 9; count of bases not matched to a gene: 9. Germline V gene data show CDR1 as SEHNR and CDR2 as FQNEAQ (reference sequence). CDR3 size: 15 residues. The CDR3 bases are TGTGCCAGCAGCCCCCACGGGACAGGAGCTTCACCCCTCCACTTT. Residues: CASSPHGTGASPLHF.

The genes are TRBV28 and TRBJ1-2; TRBD1 is a possible D gene (6 bases). This CDR3 comprises 15 residues. V shed 8 bases and J shed 4 bases, with 20 bases lying between them. Germline CDR1 MDHEN, CDR2 SYDVKM. The CDR3 sequence is CASQRDQGSRYGYTF. In nucleotides, the CDR3 is TGTGCCAGCCAGCGAGACCAGGGGTCTCGCTATGGCTACACCTTC.

This clonotype showed up just a few times. This chain links TRBV5-6 with TRBJ2-4; 10 bases agree with TRBD2. The closer fit of TRBJ2-7 to the DNA end suggests the J call may be wrong. The CDR3 loop spans 16 amino acids. Per the germline V gene, CDR1 is SGHDT and CDR2 is YYEEEE. CDR3 in DNA: TGTGCCAGCAGCGGGGGAACTAGCGGGATTAGTTACGAGCAGTACTTC. Protein product: CASSGGTSGISYEQYF.

The chain is built from TRBV6-1 and TRBJ1-5; 7 nucleotides match TRBD1. V was clipped by 3 bases and J by 4 bases; unmatched bases: 21. This CDR3 region has 20 residues. Germline CDR1 and CDR2: MNHNS and SASEGT. The CDR3 here is CASSELNGQDQPGENQPQHF. CDR3 DNA: TGTGCCAGCAGTGAGTTAAACGGACAGGATCAACCAGGGGAGAATCAGCCCCAGCATTTT.

This clonotype turned up a few times. CDR3 coding DNA: TGCAGTGCCCCCCTGGGGGTGAGAGAAAACATTCAGTACTTC. This encodes CSAPLGVRENIQYF. This chain joins TRBV20-1 and TRBJ2-4; perhaps D is TRBD1 or TRBD2 (5 bases each). Trimming left V 6 bases short and J 5 bases short, with 17 bases between. Germline V gene sequence: CDR1 DFQATT, CDR2 SNEGSKA (reference sequence). CDR3 size: 14 residues.

The table lists this clonotype with a few counts. V is TRBV24-1 and J is TRBJ2-7, with unresolved D. Germline V CDR1 and CDR2: KGHDR, SFDVKD. V lost 0 bases and J lost 0, with 2 bases in between. The CDR3 is 13 amino acids. The CDR3, as DNA: TGTGCCACCAGTGATTTGGACTCCTACGAGCAGTACTTC. This translates into CATSDLDSYEQYF.

The rearrangement links TRBV5-1 to TRBJ2-5, with TRBD1 as a possible D gene (6 bases). The DNA matches TRBJ2-7 better at its end, which makes the J call doubtful. The CDR3 is 16 residues long. Germline V gives CDR1 SGHRS, CDR2 YFSETQ. CDR3 DNA sequence: TGCGCCAGCGGCTACGCTCGGGCCGGACAGCCGTACGAGCAGTACTTC. It encodes CASGYARAGQPYEQYF.

This clonotype was observed a few times. The V and J genes are TRBV29-1 and TRBJ2-1; D uncertain. The CDR3 has 15 residues. Germline CDR1 reads SQVTM; CDR2 reads ANQGSEA. V gave up 1 base and J gave up 0 bases, with 10 bases separating them. Here the CDR3 DNA reads TGCAGCGTTGAAGGCACCTCGAGCTCCTACAATGAGCAGTTCTTC. Translating gives CSVEGTSSSYNEQFF.

This clonotype was detected many times. The chain is built from TRBV5-4 and TRBJ2-7; 9 bases align to TRBD1. The CDR3 has 13 amino acids. The germline CDR1 and CDR2 sequences are SGHNT and YYREEE (reference sequence). V trimming: 4 bases; J trimming: 5 bases; junction bases outside the gene matches: 4. This CDR3 is CASSRDRVHEQYF. The DNA for the CDR3 is TGTGCCAGCAGCCGGGACAGGGTCCACGAGCAGTACTTC.

This clonotype appeared a few times. The rearrangement uses TRBV20-1 and TRBJ2-4, with 9 bases identical to TRBD1. Germline V gene lookup returns CDR1 DFQATT and CDR2 SNEGSKA (reference sequence). V shed 2 bases, J shed 15 bases, and the junction held 14 bases outside the gene matches. CDR3 size: 14 residues. DNA of the CDR3: TGCAGTGCTAGAAGGACAGGGGACCTACCCACGATGTACTTC. This encodes CSARRTGDLPTMYF.

The chain employs TRBV5-1 and TRBJ1-5; the D gene is possibly TRBD1 (6 bases). The CDR3 is 15 residues long. The ends were cut back, 0 bases at V and 5 bases at J, with 12 bases in the middle. Germline lookup yields CDR1 SGHRS and CDR2 YFSETQ. CDR3 DNA sequence: TGCGCCAGCAGCTTGGATCCGGGGGCCGATCAGCCCCAGCATTTT. Translating it yields CASSLDPGADQPQHF.